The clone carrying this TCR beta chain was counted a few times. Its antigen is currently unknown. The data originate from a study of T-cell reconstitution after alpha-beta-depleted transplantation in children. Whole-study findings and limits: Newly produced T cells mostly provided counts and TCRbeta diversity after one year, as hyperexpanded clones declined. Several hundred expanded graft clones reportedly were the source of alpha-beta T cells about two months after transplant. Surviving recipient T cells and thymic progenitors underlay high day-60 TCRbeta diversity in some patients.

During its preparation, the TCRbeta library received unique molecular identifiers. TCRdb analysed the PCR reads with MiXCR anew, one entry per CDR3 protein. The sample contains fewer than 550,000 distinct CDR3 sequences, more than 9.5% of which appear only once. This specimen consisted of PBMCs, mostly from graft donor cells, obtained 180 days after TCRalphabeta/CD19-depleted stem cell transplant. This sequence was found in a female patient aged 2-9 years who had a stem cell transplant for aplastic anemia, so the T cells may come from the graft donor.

CDR3 in DNA: TGTGCCAGCAGCTTAAAGCCAGGAGGCGAGCAGTACTTC. This translates into CASSLKPGGEQYF. J is TRBJ2-7 and V is TRBV7-2, with D maybe TRBD2 (5 bases). This CDR3 region has 13 residues. The germline V and J ends were trimmed by 2 bases and 6 bases, with 11 bases remaining between them. Germline CDR1 and CDR2: SGHTA and FQGNSA.